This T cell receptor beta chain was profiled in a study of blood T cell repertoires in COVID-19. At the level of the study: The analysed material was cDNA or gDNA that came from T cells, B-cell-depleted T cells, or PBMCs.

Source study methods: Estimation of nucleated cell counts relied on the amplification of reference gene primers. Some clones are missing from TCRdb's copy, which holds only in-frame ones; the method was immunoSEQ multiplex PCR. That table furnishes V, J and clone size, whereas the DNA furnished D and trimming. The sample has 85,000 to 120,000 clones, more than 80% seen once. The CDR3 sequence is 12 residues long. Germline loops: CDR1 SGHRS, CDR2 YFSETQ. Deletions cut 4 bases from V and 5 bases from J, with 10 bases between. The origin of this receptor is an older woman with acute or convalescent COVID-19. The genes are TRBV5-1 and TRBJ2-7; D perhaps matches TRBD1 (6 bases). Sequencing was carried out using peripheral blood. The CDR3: CASSIQGNEQYF. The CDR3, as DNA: TGCGCCAGCAGCATACAGGGAAACGAGCAGTACTTC.